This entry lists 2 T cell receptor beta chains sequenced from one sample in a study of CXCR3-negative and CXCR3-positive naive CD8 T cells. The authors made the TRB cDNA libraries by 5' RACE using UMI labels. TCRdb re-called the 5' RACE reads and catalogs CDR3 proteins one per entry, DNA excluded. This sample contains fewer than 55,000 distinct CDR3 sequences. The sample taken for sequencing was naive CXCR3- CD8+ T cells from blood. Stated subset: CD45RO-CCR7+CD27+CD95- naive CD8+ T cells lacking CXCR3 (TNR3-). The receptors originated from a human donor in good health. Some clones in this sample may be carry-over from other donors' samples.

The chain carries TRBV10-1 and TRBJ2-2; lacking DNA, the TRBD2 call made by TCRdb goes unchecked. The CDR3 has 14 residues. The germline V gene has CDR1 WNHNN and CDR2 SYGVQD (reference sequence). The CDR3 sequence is CASSGTSGTGELFF.

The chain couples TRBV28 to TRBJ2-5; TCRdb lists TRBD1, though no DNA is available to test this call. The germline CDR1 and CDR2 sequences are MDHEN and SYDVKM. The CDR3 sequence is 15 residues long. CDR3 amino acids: CASSPRQGEGETQYF.